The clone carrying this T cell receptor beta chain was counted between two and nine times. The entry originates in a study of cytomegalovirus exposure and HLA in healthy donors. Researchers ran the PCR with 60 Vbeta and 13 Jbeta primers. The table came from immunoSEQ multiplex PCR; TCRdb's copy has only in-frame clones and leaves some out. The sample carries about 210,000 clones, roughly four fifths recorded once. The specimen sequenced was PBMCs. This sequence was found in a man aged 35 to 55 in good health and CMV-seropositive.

In nucleotides, the CDR3 is TGCGCCAGCAGCTTGTCCGGGAGGGGCCTCTACGAGCAGTACTTC. Its protein is CASSLSGRGLYEQYF. V and J are TRBV5-1 and TRBJ2-7, with 8 bases aligning to TRBD2. The germline CDR1 and CDR2 sequences are SGHRS and YFSETQ. Trimming at V came to 1 base and at J to 3 bases, leaving 6 bases not matched to a gene. This CDR3 is 15 amino acids long.